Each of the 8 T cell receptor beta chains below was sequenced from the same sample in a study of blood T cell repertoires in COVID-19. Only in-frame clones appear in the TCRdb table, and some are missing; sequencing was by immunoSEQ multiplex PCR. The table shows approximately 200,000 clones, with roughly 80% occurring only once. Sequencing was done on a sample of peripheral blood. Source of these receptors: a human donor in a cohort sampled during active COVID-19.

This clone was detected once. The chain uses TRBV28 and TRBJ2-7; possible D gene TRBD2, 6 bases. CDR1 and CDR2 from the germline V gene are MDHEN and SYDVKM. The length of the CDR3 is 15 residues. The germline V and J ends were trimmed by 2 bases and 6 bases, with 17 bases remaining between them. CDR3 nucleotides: TGTGCCAGCAGTTTAGGCGGGAACACGCTCTCCGAGCAGTACTTC. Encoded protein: CASSLGGNTLSEQYF.

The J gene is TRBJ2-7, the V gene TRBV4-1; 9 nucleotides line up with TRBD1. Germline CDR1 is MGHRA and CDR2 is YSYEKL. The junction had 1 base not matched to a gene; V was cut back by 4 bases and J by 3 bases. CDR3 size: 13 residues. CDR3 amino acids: CASSRDRDYEQYF. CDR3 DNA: TGCGCCAGCAGCCGGGACAGGGACTACGAGCAGTACTTC.

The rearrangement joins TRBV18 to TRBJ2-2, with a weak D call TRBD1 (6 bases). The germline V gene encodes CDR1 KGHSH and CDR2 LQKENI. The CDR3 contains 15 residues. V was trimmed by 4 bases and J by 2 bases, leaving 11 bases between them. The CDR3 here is CASSQQGTNTGELFF. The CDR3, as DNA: TGTGCCAGCTCACAGCAGGGGACCAACACCGGGGAGCTGTTTTTT.

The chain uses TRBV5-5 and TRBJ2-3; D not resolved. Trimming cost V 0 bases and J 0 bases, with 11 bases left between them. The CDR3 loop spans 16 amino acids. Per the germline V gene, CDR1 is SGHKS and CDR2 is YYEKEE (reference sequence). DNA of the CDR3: TGTGCCAGCAGCTTGGGGCAGGCCCCAAGCACAGATACGCAGTATTTT. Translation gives CASSLGQAPSTDTQYF.

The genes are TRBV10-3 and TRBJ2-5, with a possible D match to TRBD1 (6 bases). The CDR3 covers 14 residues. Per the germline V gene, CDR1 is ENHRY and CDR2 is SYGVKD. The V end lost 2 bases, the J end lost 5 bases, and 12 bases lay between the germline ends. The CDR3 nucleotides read TGTGCCATCAGTGAGGACCAGAGGGGGGAGACCCAGTACTTC. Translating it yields CAISEDQRGETQYF.

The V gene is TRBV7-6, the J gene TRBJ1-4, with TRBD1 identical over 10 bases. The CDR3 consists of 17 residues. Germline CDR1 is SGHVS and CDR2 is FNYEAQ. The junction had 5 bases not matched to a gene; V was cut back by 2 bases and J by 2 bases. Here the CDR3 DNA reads TGTGCCAGCAGCTTATCGGGACAGGGGTGGACTAATGAAAAACTGTTTTTT. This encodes CASSLSGQGWTNEKLFF. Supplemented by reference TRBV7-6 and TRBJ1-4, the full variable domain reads GAGVSQSPRYKVTKRGQDVALRCDPISGHVSLYWYRQALGQGPEFLTYFNYEAQQDKSGLPNDRFSAERPEGSISTLTIQRTEQRDSAMYRCASSLSGQGWTNEKLFFGSGTQLSVL.

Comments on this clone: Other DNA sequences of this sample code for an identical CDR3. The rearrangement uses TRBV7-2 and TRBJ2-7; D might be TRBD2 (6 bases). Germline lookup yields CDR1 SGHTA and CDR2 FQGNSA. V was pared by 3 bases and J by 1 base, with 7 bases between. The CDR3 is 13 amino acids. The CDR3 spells CASSFGGSYEQYF. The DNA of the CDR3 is TGTGCCAGCAGCTTCGGAGGGTCCTACGAGCAGTACTTC. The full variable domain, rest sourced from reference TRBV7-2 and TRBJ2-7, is GAGVSQSPSNKVTEKGKDVELRCDPISGHTALYWYRQSLGQGLEFLIYFQGNSAPDKSGLPSDRFSAERTGGSVSTLTIQRTQQEDSAVYLCASSFGGSYEQYFGPGTRLTVT.

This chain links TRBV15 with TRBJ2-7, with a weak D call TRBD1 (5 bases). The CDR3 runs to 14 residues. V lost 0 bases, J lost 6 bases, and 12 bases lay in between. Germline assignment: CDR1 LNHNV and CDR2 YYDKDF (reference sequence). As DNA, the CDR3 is TGTGCCACCAGCAGAGAAGGGGCCTGGGCCGAGCAGTACTTC. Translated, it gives CATSREGAWAEQYF.